The clone carrying this T cell receptor (beta chain) was counted between two and nine times. Its antigen is not known. Time point: baseline pretreatment blood. The treatment denotes: 15 Gy SBRT to primary tumor, nephrectomy 4 weeks later. The tumor was a clear cell renal cell carcinoma. The data were produced by immunoSEQ multiplex PCR, yet TCRdb's version contains in-frame clones alone and is incomplete. The sample holds 100,000 to 150,000 clones; around 83% are singletons and the top ten take under 4%. The entry originates in a study of radiation and T cells in renal cell carcinoma. Study context: Nephrectomy followed 15 Gy stereotactic body radiation by 4 weeks.

The CDR3 contains 12 residues. V lost 6 bases and J 5 bases, leaving 11 bases between the germline ends. Germline V gives CDR1 LNHDA, CDR2 SQIVND (reference sequence). Study-level points and caveats: Pretreatment tumor biopsies were lacking, so baseline clonotypes are unknown.

The J gene is TRBJ2-7, the V gene TRBV19, with D maybe TRBD2 (6 bases). This receptor was identified in a woman in her sixties or seventies with renal cell carcinoma. This sample comprised blood, obtained from a patient whose treatment included radiotherapy and nephrectomy. CDR3 protein: CASSSGEHEQYF. CDR3 DNA: TGTGCCAGTAGCTCGGGAGAACACGAGCAGTACTTC.